This T cell receptor (beta chain) emerged from a study of CXCR3-negative and CXCR3-positive naive CD8 T cells. Whole-study results and caveats: Naive cells that were CXCR3-positive had more hydrophobic TRB CDR3s (compared with CXCR3-negative naive cells).

UMI-tagged TRB cDNA libraries were built via 5' RACE. TCRdb re-analyzed the 5' RACE reads; it lists each CDR3 protein once, without DNA. This listing includes 50,000 to 65,000 distinct CDR3 sequences. Germline loops: CDR1 SGHRS, CDR2 YFSETQ. This CDR3 has 15 residues. As concerns this clonotype: Its antigen is unknown.

Material for sequencing was naive CXCR3+ CD8+ T cells from blood. Noted subset: CD45RO-CCR7+CD27+CD95- naive CD8+ T cells expressing CXCR3 (TNR3+). The chain has TRBV5-1 and TRBJ2-3; TCRdb's D call of TRBD2 is untestable without DNA. The receptor comes from a human donor in good health. Some clones in this sample may be carry-over from other donors' samples. CDR3 region: CAAASGGGSTDTQYF.